The clone carrying this T cell receptor (beta chain) was observed once. The source of the sample is a study of PD-1 blockade in classical Hodgkin lymphoma. Across the study: A 3 mg/kg intravenous dose of nivolumab was received by patients every 2 weeks.

Specified time point: cycle 4 day 1 (C4D1), after 6 weeks of nivolumab. With no exception, relapse followed autologous stem cell transplantation in all patients, and brentuximab vedotin exposure varied. Using immunoSEQ multiplex PCR, the repertoire was profiled, and TCRdb retains in-frame clones only, with some absent. The table includes about 64,000 clones, roughly nine tenths detected once. Germline CDR1 is SGHTA and CDR2 is FQGNSA. V lost 1 base and J lost 5; bases outside the gene matches: 5. The CDR3 consists of 16 residues. The sequencing used peripheral blood mononuclear cells (PBMCs), collected before the fourth cycle of nivolumab. The V gene is TRBV7-2, the J gene TRBJ2-3, with 11 bases fitting TRBD1. The receptor was derived from a human donor with classical Hodgkin lymphoma. The CDR3 bases are TGTGCCAGCAGCTTAGGCGGACAGGGGGCGGGAGATACGCAGTATTTT. This codes for CASSLGGQGAGDTQYF.